Below are 19 T cell receptor beta chains sequenced from a single sample in a study of blood T cell repertoires in COVID-19. The table came from immunoSEQ multiplex PCR; TCRdb's copy has only in-frame clones and leaves some out. The sample has roughly 200,000 clones, around 80% seen once. The sequencing sample was made of peripheral blood. The receptors were sampled from a woman in her thirties or forties with COVID-19, enrolled during active disease.

V usage is TRBV5-1 and J usage is TRBJ1-1; 7 bases line up with TRBD1. The germline gives CDR1 SGHRS, CDR2 YFSETQ. V lost 4 bases to trimming and J lost 2 bases; unmatched junction nucleotides: 8. The length of the CDR3 is 15 residues. The CDR3 DNA reads TGCGCCAGCAGCGTCCCGAGACAGGGAAACACTGAAGCTTTCTTT. As protein: CASSVPRQGNTEAFF.

The chain joins TRBV6-5 to TRBJ1-2; D is uncertain. The CDR3 is made up of 13 amino acids. The V and J ends lost 6 bases and 3 bases respectively, with 11 bases between them. Germline loops: CDR1 MNHEY, CDR2 SVGAGI. The CDR3 is CASSPAAHYGYTF. The CDR3 DNA follows: TGTGCCAGCAGCCCCGCAGCGCACTATGGCTACACCTTC.

The V call is TRBV28, the J call TRBJ2-7; TRBD1 is a possible D gene (5 bases). Between the trimmed V and J ends, which lost 8 bases and 0 bases, there was a span of 17 bases. The CDR3 is made up of 15 amino acids. From germline, CDR1 is MDHEN and CDR2 SYDVKM. DNA for the CDR3: TGTGCCAGCGGGAAACTATCAGGGCCCTCCTACGAGCAGTACTTC. It specifies CASGKLSGPSYEQYF.

The genes are TRBV10-3 and TRBJ2-7; 9 nucleotides agree with TRBD1. Germline V gene lookup returns CDR1 ENHRY and CDR2 SYGVKD. This CDR3 has 15 amino acids. With 3 bases clipped from V and 5 bases from J, the junction kept 8 bases outside the gene matches. The CDR3 DNA is TGTGCCATCAGTGATCCAGGGACAGGGTACGACGAGCAGTACTTC. Translating it yields CAISDPGTGYDEQYF.

V usage is TRBV11-1 and J usage is TRBJ1-4; 7 bases map to TRBD1. CDR3 size: 14 residues. J gave up 7 bases and V 5 bases, and 7 bases lay outside the gene matches. The germline gives CDR1 SGHAT, CDR2 FQDESV (reference sequence). The CDR3: CASSRDRGGEKLFF. The CDR3 DNA reads as TGTGCCAGCAGCCGGGACAGAGGTGGTGAAAAACTGTTTTTT.

The chain couples TRBV6-4 to TRBJ2-3; D gene uncertain. Trimming took off 2 bases at V and 2 bases at J, with 5 bases between the two ends. This CDR3 contains 13 residues. Germline V CDR1 and CDR2: MRHNA, SNTAGT. CDR3 in DNA: TGTGCCAGCAGTGACCCTATCACAGATACGCAGTATTTT. Protein product: CASSDPITDTQYF.

V gene TRBV24-1 combines with J gene TRBJ2-3; D is unclear. The V end was cut by 0 bases, the J end by 3 bases, with 3 bases between. CDR1 is KGHDR and CDR2 is SFDVKD in the germline V gene. The CDR3 runs to 13 residues. The CDR3 region is CATSDLITDTQYF. The CDR3 DNA reads as TGTGCCACCAGTGATTTGATAACAGATACGCAGTATTTT.

The CDR3 protein is CASNRGGQGAEEQYF. CDR3 DNA sequence: TGTGCCAGCAATCGAGGGGGACAGGGGGCGGAGGAGCAGTACTTC. The chain recombines TRBV2 with TRBJ2-7; TRBD1 matches 12 bases. The junction had 11 bases not matched to a gene; V was cut back by 7 bases and J by 7 bases. Looked up from germline, CDR1 is SNHLY and CDR2 is FYNNEI. CDR3 length equals 15 residues.

V and J are TRBV4-1 and TRBJ2-1; D uncertain. The CDR3 sequence is 15 residues long. The V end was cut by 0 bases, the J end by 4 bases, with 10 bases between. CDR1 is MGHRA, CDR2 YSYEKL, per germline. The DNA of the CDR3 is TGCGCCAGCAGCCAAGATCCGGTCGAATACAATGAGCAGTTCTTC. Translated: CASSQDPVEYNEQFF.

The chain uses TRBV2 and TRBJ2-2, with 7 bases that match TRBD1. The CDR3 consists of 17 residues. The germline V gene encodes CDR1 SNHLY and CDR2 FYNNEI. Trimming cost V 4 bases and J 0 bases; bases outside gene matches: 8. CDR3 bases: TGTGCCAGCAGTGGGGGGACAGCATATCCGAACACCGGGGAGCTGTTTTTT. As protein: CASSGGTAYPNTGELFF.

The rearrangement joins TRBV4-1 to TRBJ1-1, with TRBD1 identical over 11 bases. The CDR3 is 16 amino acids. Germline V gene lookup returns CDR1 MGHRA and CDR2 YSYEKL. V trimming: 0 bases; J trimming: 7 bases; junction bases outside the gene matches: 7. In nucleotides, the CDR3 is TGCGCCAGCAGCCAAGATAGAGGGACAGGGGGTATTGAAGCTTTCTTT. As protein: CASSQDRGTGGIEAFF.

The gene calls are TRBV6-6 and TRBJ1-3, with D unclear. The germline V gene encodes CDR1 MNHNY and CDR2 SVGAGI (reference sequence). Trimming stripped 5 bases from V and 1 base from J, with 6 bases between. The CDR3 contains 13 residues. The DNA for the CDR3 is TGTGCCAGCAGTGGGAGTTCTGGAAACACCATATATTTT. Its protein product is CASSGSSGNTIYF.

The chain employs TRBV6-5 and TRBJ2-5; TRBD2 matches at 8 bases. The germline V gene encodes CDR1 MNHEY and CDR2 SVGAGI. V shed 2 bases, J shed 3 bases, and the junction held 2 bases outside the gene matches. This CDR3 has 14 residues. The CDR3 bases are TGTGCCAGCAGTTACCCGGGGGGGAAAGAGACCCAGTACTTC. Translated: CASSYPGGKETQYF.

The V call is TRBV19, the J call TRBJ1-2; 8 positions agree with TRBD1. There are 15 residues in the CDR3. The J segment lost 8 bases and the V segment lost 0 bases, leaving 8 bases of the junction unmatched. Germline assignment: CDR1 LNHDA and CDR2 SQIVND (reference sequence). The CDR3 DNA sequence: TGTGCCAGTAGTATAGAACCAGGGGGCGTTGGCGGCTACACCTTC. Translating gives CASSIEPGGVGGYTF.

The chain couples TRBV6-5 to TRBJ2-1; maybe TRBD2 (6 bases). V lost 2 bases and J 5 bases, leaving 7 bases between the germline ends. In germline, CDR1 is MNHEY, CDR2 SVGAGI. The CDR3 is 13 residues long. The CDR3 here is CASSYGGDNEQFF. The CDR3 coding sequence is TGTGCCAGCAGTTACGGCGGGGACAATGAGCAGTTCTTC.

V gene TRBV19 combines with J gene TRBJ2-1, with 8 bases fitting TRBD1. The ends lost 3 bases at V and 14 bases at J; junction bases unmatched: 12. Germline V gene sequence: CDR1 LNHDA, CDR2 SQIVND (reference sequence). CDR3 length equals 14 residues. DNA of the CDR3: TGTGCCAGTAGTATCCGGACAGGGATCGGGGAAGAGTTCTTC. Translation: CASSIRTGIGEEFF. The whole variable domain, remainder taken from reference TRBV19 and TRBJ2-1, is DGGITQSPKYLFRKEGQNVTLSCEQNLNHDAMYWYRQDPGQGLRLIYYSQIVNDFQKGDIAEGYSVSREKKESFPLTVTSAQKNPTAFYLCASSIRTGIGEEFFGPGTRLTVL.

The J gene is TRBJ2-7, the V gene TRBV12-3 or TRBV12-4, with TRBD2 matching 7 bases. This CDR3 comprises 13 residues. V lost 5 bases and J lost 9; bases outside the gene matches: 10. The CDR3 nucleotides are TGTGCCAGCAGTAGGGCGGGGGTTGTTAGGCAGTACTTC. Protein sequence: CASSRAGVVRQYF.

The chain joins TRBV19 to TRBJ1-5, with D unresolved. The CDR3 contains 16 residues. Trimming pared 5 bases from V and 6 bases from J, leaving 20 bases between. Germline assignment: CDR1 LNHDA and CDR2 SQIVND (reference sequence). Here the CDR3 reads CASSFKEIPGRQPQHF. The CDR3 DNA reads as TGTGCCAGTAGTTTCAAAGAGATTCCGGGTCGTCAGCCCCAGCATTTT.

This chain uses TRBV18 with TRBJ2-7, with 8 nucleotides matching TRBD1. After removal of 3 bases from V and 0 bases from J, the junction contained 4 bases not matched to a gene. Germline loops: CDR1 KGHSH, CDR2 LQKENI. This CDR3 contains 15 residues. CDR3 loop: CASSPRQGSSYEQYF. The CDR3 bases are TGTGCCAGCTCACCCCGACAGGGGTCCTCCTACGAGCAGTACTTC.